The sequence of this T cell receptor beta chain was determined in a study of shared clonotypes between healthy human individuals. V gave up 1 base and J gave up 7 bases, with 10 bases separating them. CDR3 length: 13 amino acids. Looked up from germline, CDR1 is MNHNS and CDR2 is SASEGT. Method: immunoSEQ multiplex PCR; TCRdb's copy keeps in-frame clones and lacks some. The repertoire has 850,000 to 1,200,000 clones, about 80% of them found once; the top ten carry about 1.4%. The donors were all Caucasian adults (living in Nashville, Tennessee). Researchers partitioned CD4+ cells into CD45RA+ naive and CD45RA-negative memory subsets. Study results and caveats: Sampling covered blood only; tissue repertoires likely differ. The study found lower generation probabilities in non-shared clonotypes than in those shared by all four donors.

With respect to this clone: Its antigen remains unidentified.

The sequenced material came from memory CD4+ T cells sorted from blood. Stated subset: CD45RA-negative fraction. The chain joins TRBV6-1 to TRBJ2-5; D uncertain. The TCR was taken from a man between 18 and 35 years old in good health. CDR3 nucleotides: TGTGCCAGCAGTGAAGTGACTCTCGGGACCCAGTACTTC. Its protein product is CASSEVTLGTQYF.